The clone carrying this T cell receptor beta chain has ten or more counts. This sample was taken from a study of PD-L1 blockade in urothelial cancer. Here immunoSEQ multiplex PCR was the method, and the copy in TCRdb shows in-frame clones only, minus some. The data contain approximately 72,000 clones, around 87% of them singletons. Trimming removed 2 bases from V and 9 bases from J; junction bases left unmatched: 3. The CDR3 is 12 amino acids. Per germline, CDR1 MDHEN and CDR2 SYDVKM. Specified time point: pretreatment peripheral blood. The sequence derives from a man aged 60 to 75 with urothelial cancer. The material was PBMCs, obtained around atezolizumab (anti-PD-L1) treatment. The chain has TRBV28 and TRBJ1-1; 7 bases fit TRBD1. The CDR3 nucleotides are TGTGCCAGCAGTTTAAGACAGGGTAAAGCTTTCTTT. Protein product: CASSLRQGKAFF.